The 26 T cell receptor beta chains below all came from one sample that was sequenced in a study of T-cell reconstitution after alpha-beta-depleted transplantation in children. As it was prepared, the TCRbeta library received unique molecular identifiers. TCRdb itself ran the PCR reads through MiXCR, one entry per CDR3 protein. The profile shows 350,000 to 400,000 distinct CDR3 sequences, about 14% of them singletons. The specimen comprised PBMCs, sampled from the stem cell graft. These receptors all come from a human donor who donated a stem cell graft to a child with Fanconi anemia.

This clonotype was seen only a few times. CDR3 in amino acids: CASSPRGGEQYF. CDR3 DNA sequence: TGTGCCAGCAGTCCCCGGGGGGGCGAGCAGTACTTC. The chain combines TRBV28 with TRBJ2-7; TRBD2 matches 8 bases. Trimming cost V 5 bases and J 6 bases; bases outside gene matches: 3. Per the germline V gene, CDR1 is MDHEN and CDR2 is SYDVKM. The CDR3 is made up of 12 amino acids.

The chain employs TRBV5-4 and TRBJ1-6, with 7 positions matching TRBD1. The CDR3 sequence is 14 residues long. Germline V CDR1 and CDR2: SGHNT, YYREEE (reference sequence). V dropped 4 bases and J dropped 9; count of bases not matched to a gene: 7. CDR3 sequence: CASSRTGDPSPLHF. The CDR3 nucleotides are TGTGCCAGCAGCCGAACAGGGGACCCTTCACCCCTCCACTTT.

This clonotype was seen at least ten times. The genes are TRBV10-3 and TRBJ1-4, with 7 positions matching TRBD1. J was trimmed by 5 bases and V by 3 bases; bases with no gene match: 6. Germline CDR1 ENHRY, CDR2 SYGVKD. This CDR3 has 15 residues. The CDR3 sequence is CAISERGTANEKLFF. The CDR3 bases are TGTGCCATCAGTGAAAGGGGGACAGCAAATGAAAAACTGTTTTTT.

This clonotype turned up a few times. The chain has TRBV27 and TRBJ1-3; TRBD1 aligns across 9 bases. Germline V gene lookup returns CDR1 MNHEY and CDR2 SMNVEV (reference sequence). The CDR3 length is 14 residues. J was trimmed by 7 bases and V by 5 bases; bases with no gene match: 6. The CDR3 region is CASSDRGSRNTIYF. The CDR3 DNA reads as TGTGCCAGCAGTGACAGGGGGTCTAGGAACACCATATATTTT.

This clonotype was recorded many times. The rearrangement links TRBV12-3 or TRBV12-4 to TRBJ2-2, with TRBD1 matching over 8 bases. This CDR3 spans 14 amino acids. The J segment lost 3 bases and the V segment lost 6 bases, leaving 3 bases of the junction unmatched. CDR3 DNA: TGTGCCAGCAGCCGACAGGGGTACACCGGGGAGCTGTTTTTT. Its protein product is CASSRQGYTGELFF.

This chain connects TRBV7-9 to TRBJ2-5, with D possibly TRBD1 on 6 matching bases. The CDR3 runs 14 residues. V was pared by 4 bases and J by 2 bases, with 11 bases between. CDR1 SEHNR and CDR2 FQNEAQ come from the germline V gene (reference sequence). The DNA of the CDR3 is TGTGCCAGCAGCTCCAGCAGGGGACAAGAGACCCAGTACTTC. Its protein product is CASSSSRGQETQYF.

The chain recombines TRBV15 with TRBJ1-1; 7 bases agree with TRBD1. This CDR3 comprises 12 residues. Germline CDR1 reads LNHNV; CDR2 reads YYDKDF (reference sequence). V shed 5 bases, J shed 11 bases, and the junction held 8 bases outside the gene matches. CDR3 protein: CATSSDRSRAFF. In DNA form, the CDR3 reads TGTGCCACCAGCTCGGACAGGTCCCGCGCTTTCTTT. Using reference TRBV15 and TRBJ1-1 for the parts outside the CDR3, the full variable domain is DAMVIQNPRYQVTQFGKPVTLSCSQTLNHNVMYWYQQKSSQAPKLLFHYYDKDFNNEADTPDNFQSRRPNTSFCFLDIRSPGLGDTAMYLCATSSDRSRAFFGQGTRLTVV.

This chain uses TRBV7-9 with TRBJ1-4; D is perhaps TRBD1 (5 bases). Trimming cost V 5 bases and J 4 bases, with 11 bases left between them. There are 14 residues in the CDR3. CDR1 SEHNR and CDR2 FQNEAQ come from the germline V gene (reference sequence). The CDR3 protein is CASSPWDGNEKLFF. For the CDR3, the DNA is TGTGCCAGCAGCCCCTGGGACGGTAATGAAAAACTGTTTTTT.

Only a few counts were recorded for this clonotype. The J gene is TRBJ2-1, the V gene TRBV19, with TRBD2 identical over 14 bases. The CDR3 extends over 17 amino acids. Germline V CDR1 and CDR2: LNHDA, SQIVND (reference sequence). V gave up 3 bases and J gave up 4 bases; unmatched junction bases: 5. CDR3 nucleotides: TGTGCCAGTAGTATGACTAGCGGGGGGGCCGGTTACAATGAGCAGTTCTTC. As protein: CASSMTSGGAGYNEQFF.

This clonotype was observed many times. This sequence joins TRBV25-1 and TRBJ1-4; no clear D gene. The CDR3 extends over 14 amino acids. The V end was cut by 7 bases, the J end by 0 bases, with 9 bases between. Germline V gene lookup returns CDR1 MGHDK and CDR2 SYGVNS. The CDR3 region has the DNA TGTGCCAGCACGGCAGGTGCAACTAATGAAAAACTGTTTTTT. It translates to CASTAGATNEKLFF.

The chain combines TRBV5-1 with TRBJ1-1, with D unclear. Germline CDR1 reads SGHRS; CDR2 reads YFSETQ. V was shortened by 2 bases and J by 8 bases, with 16 bases between the two germline ends. The length of the CDR3 is 14 residues. CDR3 in amino acids: CASSLTAGEREAFF. The CDR3 DNA sequence: TGCGCCAGCAGCTTAACCGCGGGAGAAAGAGAAGCTTTCTTT.

This sequence joins TRBV20-1 and TRBJ2-3; D not resolved. The CDR3 runs to 14 residues. Trimming pared 3 bases from V and 4 bases from J, leaving 14 bases between. Germline V gene sequence: CDR1 DFQATT, CDR2 SNEGSKA (reference sequence). The CDR3 DNA sequence: TGCAGTGCTAGGGGTAATGTAGTGGCAGATACGCAGTATTTT. Protein: CSARGNVVADTQYF.

The chain joins TRBV27 to TRBJ2-2; D possibly corresponds to TRBD1 (6 bases). Germline loops: CDR1 MNHEY, CDR2 SMNVEV (reference sequence). The ends were cut back, 3 bases at V and 5 bases at J, with 10 bases in the middle. The CDR3 runs to 14 residues. The CDR3 spells CASSFNRGTGELFF. The CDR3 bases are TGTGCCAGCAGTTTTAATAGGGGGACCGGGGAGCTGTTTTTT.

This clonotype has ten or more counts. This chain links TRBV25-1 with TRBJ2-5; no reliable D call. Trimming stripped 3 bases from V and 3 bases from J, with 20 bases between. The CDR3 spans 17 residues. The V gene's germline CDR1 is MGHDK and CDR2 SYGVNS. The CDR3 DNA follows: TGTGCCAGCAGTGAGGTACGGGCCAGGAGACGCGAAGAGACCCAGTACTTC. Protein sequence: CASSEVRARRREETQYF.

This clonotype was seen at least ten times. The genes are TRBV15 and TRBJ2-1, with 13 bases identical to TRBD2. Germline CDR1 LNHNV, CDR2 YYDKDF (reference sequence). The CDR3 consists of 16 residues. Trimming took 5 bases from V and 4 from J; bases not matched to a gene: 5. The DNA for the CDR3 is TGTGCCACCAGCCCGGGACTAGCGGGGAGATACAATGAGCAGTTCTTC. Amino acids: CATSPGLAGRYNEQFF.

This clonotype was recorded a few times. The V call is TRBV20-1, the J call TRBJ1-4, with 11 bases that match TRBD1. The CDR3 loop spans 13 amino acids. The germline CDR1 and CDR2 sequences are DFQATT and SNEGSKA (reference sequence). V was clipped by 4 bases and J by 8 bases; unmatched bases: 3. The CDR3 reads CSATGQGGEKLFF. The DNA of the CDR3 is TGCAGTGCTACGGGACAGGGGGGCGAAAAACTGTTTTTT.

This clonotype appeared once. A junction end diverges from the germline sequence, so it may reflect a read error. The chain recombines TRBV5-6 with TRBJ2-5; no clear D gene. CDR3 length equals 14 residues. CDR1 is SGHDT and CDR2 is YYEEEE in the germline V gene. As DNA, the CDR3 is TGTGCCAGCAGCTCACACCCTACAAAGGAGACCCGGTACTTC. It translates to CASSSHPTKETRYF.

This clonotype has just a few counts. The V and J genes are TRBV7-2 and TRBJ2-7; maybe TRBD2 (6 bases). The CDR3 runs to 15 residues. Per the germline V gene, CDR1 is SGHTA and CDR2 is FQGNSA. V was trimmed by 5 bases and J by 2 bases, leaving 16 bases between them. As DNA, the CDR3 is TGTGCCAGCAGCCTAGGGGCCGGGAGAGCCTACGAGCAGTACTTC. As protein: CASSLGAGRAYEQYF. Full variable domain (remainder filled in from reference TRBV7-2 and TRBJ2-7): GAGVSQSPSNKVTEKGKDVELRCDPISGHTALYWYRQSLGQGLEFLIYFQGNSAPDKSGLPSDRFSAERTGGSVSTLTIQRTQQEDSAVYLCASSLGAGRAYEQYFGPGTRLTVT.

This clonotype appeared many times. The rearrangement links TRBV20-1 to TRBJ1-2; unclear D gene. Germline V lookup: CDR1 DFQATT, CDR2 SNEGSKA (reference sequence). The length of the CDR3 is 13 residues. Trimming left V 0 bases short and J 2 bases short, with 7 bases between. The CDR3, as DNA: TGCAGTGCTAGAGATCTGGGAAACTATGGCTACACCTTC. It is translated as CSARDLGNYGYTF.

This clonotype was detected only a few times. The chain couples TRBV3-1 to TRBJ1-2; no clear D gene. V lost 3 bases and J 7 bases, leaving 12 bases between the germline ends. CDR1 and CDR2 from the germline V gene are LGHDT and YNNKEL (reference sequence). The CDR3 extends over 13 amino acids. CDR3 sequence (DNA): TGTGCCAGCAGCCACGGACTGGAAAGTGGCTACACCTTC. Translating gives CASSHGLESGYTF. Drawing the rest from reference TRBV3-1 and TRBJ1-2, the complete variable domain is DTAVSQTPKYLVTQMGNDKSIKCEQNLGHDTMYWYKQDSKKFLKIMFSYNNKELIINETVPNRFSPKSPDKAHLNLHINSLELGDSAVYFCASSHGLESGYTFGSGTRLTVV.

This sequence joins TRBV2 and TRBJ2-3; 10 bases are shared with TRBD2. V lost 11 bases and J lost 0; bases outside the gene matches: 20. Germline V CDR1 and CDR2: SNHLY, FYNNEI. The CDR3 spans 19 residues. The CDR3: CALSSPGSGGPHSTDTQYF. The CDR3 bases are TGTGCCCTCAGTTCTCCGGGTAGCGGGGGGCCCCATAGCACAGATACGCAGTATTTT.

This clonotype was detected ten times or more. The CDR3 region is CSARRGGITGELFF. DNA for the CDR3: TGCAGTGCTAGAAGAGGGGGGATAACCGGGGAGCTGTTTTTT. The V call is TRBV20-1, the J call TRBJ2-2; D may match TRBD1 or TRBD2 (6 bases each). The ends were cut back, 2 bases at V and 5 bases at J, with 12 bases in the middle. Germline values: CDR1 DFQATT, CDR2 SNEGSKA (reference sequence). CDR3 length: 14 residues.

This clonotype has just a few counts. This chain links TRBV20-1 with TRBJ2-1, with 9 bases aligning to TRBD2. Per the germline V gene, CDR1 is DFQATT and CDR2 is SNEGSKA (reference sequence). The trim removed 5 bases at V and 8 bases at J, leaving 13 bases unmatched. The length of the CDR3 is 15 residues. Written as DNA, the CDR3 is TGCAGTGCTCCACCCGGAGCGGGGGGATTGGATGAGCAGTTCTTC. It codes for CSAPPGAGGLDEQFF.

A few counts support this clonotype. The chain joins TRBV7-9 to TRBJ1-6; D uncertain. The CDR3 length is 13 residues. Per the germline V gene, CDR1 is SEHNR and CDR2 is FQNEAQ (reference sequence). V lost 5 bases to trimming and J lost 7 bases, with 9 bases between them. CDR3 loop: CASSILGNSPLHF. The CDR3 DNA follows: TGTGCCAGCAGCATCCTTGGGAATTCACCCCTCCACTTT.

This clonotype was counted many times. The V call is TRBV4-3, the J call TRBJ1-1, with D unresolved. This CDR3 is built from 14 residues. Germline V gene lookup returns CDR1 LGHNA and CDR2 YSLEER. The V end lost 0 bases, the J end lost 7 bases, and 12 bases lay between the germline ends. The CDR3 bases are TGCGCCAGCAGCCAAGAGGCACTGAAGGGTGAAGCTTTCTTT. Translation: CASSQEALKGEAFF.

This clonotype occurred a few times. The chain uses TRBV7-2 and TRBJ2-7, with TRBD2 as a possible D gene (6 bases). Germline CDR1 and CDR2: SGHTA and FQGNSA. The length of the CDR3 is 15 residues. V lost 4 bases to trimming and J lost 6 bases, with 19 bases between them. The CDR3 DNA reads as TGTGCCAGCAGCTCAACCCCATCGAGGGAGGCCGAGCAGTACTTC. It specifies CASSSTPSREAEQYF.